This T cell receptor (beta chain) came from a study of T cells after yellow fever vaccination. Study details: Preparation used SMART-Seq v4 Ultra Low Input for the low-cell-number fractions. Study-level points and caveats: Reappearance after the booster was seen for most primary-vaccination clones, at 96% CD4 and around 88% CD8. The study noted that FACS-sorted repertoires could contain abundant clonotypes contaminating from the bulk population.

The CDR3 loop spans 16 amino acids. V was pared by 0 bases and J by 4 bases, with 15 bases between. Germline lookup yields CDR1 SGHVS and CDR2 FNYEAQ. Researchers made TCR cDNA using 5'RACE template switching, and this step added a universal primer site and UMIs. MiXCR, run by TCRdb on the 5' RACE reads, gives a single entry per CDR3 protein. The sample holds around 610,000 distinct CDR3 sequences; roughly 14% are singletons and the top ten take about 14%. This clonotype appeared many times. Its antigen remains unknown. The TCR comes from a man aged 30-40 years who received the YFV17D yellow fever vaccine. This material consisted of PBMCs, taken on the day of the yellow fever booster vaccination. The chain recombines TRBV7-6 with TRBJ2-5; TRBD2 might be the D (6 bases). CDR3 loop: CASSLAAGSWGETQYF. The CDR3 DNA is TGTGCCAGCAGCTTAGCAGCCGGGAGCTGGGGAGAGACCCAGTACTTC.